This T cell receptor beta chain was observed in a study of blood T cell repertoires in COVID-19. Across the whole study: Samples representing acute and convalescent COVID-19 were sourced from the United States, Italy and Spain. From T cells, B-cell-depleted T cells, or PBMCs came the material, which was cDNA or gDNA.

Methods used by the authors: Cell counts per sample came from amplifying reference gene primers. Repertoires were generated with immunoSEQ multiplex PCR, while TCRdb's copy carries only in-frame clones and drops some. V and J calls plus clone size are reproduced from that table; the DNA served to infer D and trimming. The table includes 90,000 or so clones, over 75% detected once. Trimming took off 7 bases at V and 5 bases at J, with 15 bases between the two ends. CDR1 is MNHEY and CDR2 is SVGAGI in the germline V gene. This CDR3 has 14 amino acids. The receptor comes from a man between 60 and 75 years old with acute or convalescent COVID-19. V and J are TRBV6-5 and TRBJ2-1; possibly TRBD1 for D (6 bases). The material sequenced was peripheral blood. The CDR3 sequence is CASNPFRDNNEQFF. CDR3 in DNA: TGTGCCAGCAATCCTTTCCGGGACAACAATGAGCAGTTCTTC.